The 30 T cell receptor beta chains listed next were all sequenced from one sample in a study of shared clonotypes between healthy human individuals. Measured with immunoSEQ multiplex PCR; TCRdb has only the in-frame clones, and not every one. The sample shows 660,000 or so clones, about 96% of them seen only once. Naive-designated CD8 cells lacked CD45RO, were positively enriched for CCR7, and omitted terminally differentiated effector memory CD45RA+ cells. Input material: naive CD8+ T cells sorted from blood. Receptor source: a woman in her 30s in good health.

The V gene is TRBV7-9, the J gene TRBJ2-7; D ambiguous. The CDR3 is 13 residues long. The V end was cut by 3 bases, the J end by 3 bases, with 9 bases between. Per the germline V gene, CDR1 is SEHNR and CDR2 is FQNEAQ (reference sequence). The CDR3 nucleotides read TGTGCCAGCAGCTTCTTGGGCGTCTACGAGCAGTACTTC. Its translation: CASSFLGVYEQYF.

This chain uses TRBV7-9 with TRBJ2-7; no reliable D call. This CDR3 comprises 14 residues. V was clipped by 3 bases and J by 4 bases, with 13 bases between them. Germline CDR1 SEHNR, CDR2 FQNEAQ (reference sequence). The DNA for the CDR3 is TGTGCCAGCAGCTTCACGCTCCACAGTTACGAGCAGTACTTC. As protein: CASSFTLHSYEQYF.

The rearrangement links TRBV4-2 to TRBJ2-1; D is unresolved. The CDR3 sequence is 15 residues long. The V and J ends lost 1 base and 0 bases respectively, with 7 bases between them. Germline lookup yields CDR1 LGHNA and CDR2 YNFKEQ. CDR3 in DNA: TGTGCCAGCAGCCAAGGGATTAGCTCCTACAATGAGCAGTTCTTC. Its translation: CASSQGISSYNEQFF.

The V and J genes are TRBV29-1 and TRBJ2-1; 13 bases line up with TRBD2. This CDR3 contains 14 residues. Germline V gene data show CDR1 as SQVTM and CDR2 as ANQGSEA. After removal of 6 bases from V and 8 bases from J, the junction contained 7 bases not matched to a gene. The CDR3 DNA sequence: TGCAGCGTGGTTACTAGCGGGAGGGCCTATGAGCAGTTCTTC. The encoded protein is CSVVTSGRAYEQFF.

The rearrangement joins TRBV19 to TRBJ2-7; D is unresolved. Germline V gene sequence: CDR1 LNHDA, CDR2 SQIVND (reference sequence). With 5 bases removed from V and 5 bases from J, the gap between germline ends came to 13 bases. CDR3 length equals 13 residues. The CDR3 DNA reads as TGTGCCAGTAGTCCTGGATCCCTGGACGAGCAGTACTTC. Encoded protein: CASSPGSLDEQYF. The full variable domain, completed using reference TRBV19 and TRBJ2-7, is DGGITQSPKYLFRKEGQNVTLSCEQNLNHDAMYWYRQDPGQGLRLIYYSQIVNDFQKGDIAEGYSVSREKKESFPLTVTSAQKNPTAFYLCASSPGSLDEQYFGPGTRLTVT.

The V and J genes are TRBV6-1 and TRBJ1-5; 7 positions agree with TRBD1. This CDR3 region has 15 residues. J gave up 6 bases and V 1 base, and 6 bases lay outside the gene matches. Germline V gene data show CDR1 as MNHNS and CDR2 as SASEGT. This chain's CDR3 is CASSEGQGVFQPQHF. The CDR3, as DNA: TGTGCCAGCAGTGAAGGGCAGGGGGTATTTCAGCCCCAGCATTTT.

This chain connects TRBV5-1 to TRBJ2-1, with 10 bases lining up with TRBD2. With 0 bases clipped from V and 10 bases from J, the junction kept 10 bases outside the gene matches. Per germline, CDR1 SGHRS and CDR2 YFSETQ. The length of the CDR3 is 16 residues. The CDR3 reads CASSLGSSGRVGEQFF. Written as DNA, the CDR3 is TGCGCCAGCAGCTTGGGTTCTAGCGGGAGAGTAGGCGAGCAGTTCTTC.

The rearrangement joins TRBV19 to TRBJ2-7; a weak D match, TRBD2 (7 bases). Germline V lookup: CDR1 LNHDA, CDR2 SQIVND (reference sequence). Trimming removed 5 bases at V and 3 bases at J, with 20 bases between. The CDR3 loop spans 16 amino acids. The CDR3 sequence is CASSAPEGGTNYEQYF. The DNA of the CDR3 is TGTGCCAGTAGTGCCCCAGAGGGGGGGACAAACTACGAGCAGTACTTC. The full variable domain, completed using reference TRBV19 and TRBJ2-7, is DGGITQSPKYLFRKEGQNVTLSCEQNLNHDAMYWYRQDPGQGLRLIYYSQIVNDFQKGDIAEGYSVSREKKESFPLTVTSAQKNPTAFYLCASSAPEGGTNYEQYFGPGTRLTVT.

This chain links TRBV5-8 with TRBJ1-1; the D is unclear. Trimming cost V 3 bases and J 2 bases, with 23 bases left between them. Per the germline V gene, CDR1 is SGHTS and CDR2 is YDEGEE. This CDR3 is 18 amino acids long. In nucleotides, the CDR3 is TGTGCCAGCAGCTATGGCGCCGGGTCCTTAAGGCAAAACACTGAAGCTTTCTTT. Protein sequence: CASSYGAGSLRQNTEAFF.

Comments on this clone: This clone may be a read error of a much larger clone one base away. The same CDR3 can be traced to other DNA sequences in this sample. The chain has TRBV28 and TRBJ2-7; 11 positions agree with TRBD1. J lost 3 bases, V lost 6 bases, and 4 bases had no gene match. CDR3 size: 14 residues. CDR1 and CDR2 from the germline V gene are MDHEN and SYDVKM. The CDR3 DNA is TGTGCCAGCAGCACCGGGACAGGGGGCTACGAGCAGTACTTC. Protein product: CASSTGTGGYEQYF.

Concerning this clone: The same CDR3 arises from other DNA sequences in this sample as well. This chain uses TRBV28 with TRBJ2-5, with no clear D. CDR3 length: 15 residues. V lost 3 bases, J lost 1 base, and 12 bases lay in between. CDR1 and CDR2 (germline): MDHEN, SYDVKM. The CDR3 reads CASSLSLVLQETQYF. The CDR3 coding sequence is TGTGCCAGCAGTTTGTCCCTGGTTCTCCAAGAGACCCAGTACTTC. Drawing the rest from reference TRBV28 and TRBJ2-5, the complete variable domain is DVKVTQSSRYLVKRTGEKVFLECVQDMDHENMFWYRQDPGLGLRLIYFSYDVKMKEKGDIPEGYSVSREKKERFSLILESASTNQTSMYLCASSLSLVLQETQYFGPGTRLLVL.

The rearrangement links TRBV7-9 to TRBJ2-1, with D perhaps TRBD2 (6 bases). The V gene lost 5 bases and the J gene lost 9 bases, with 8 bases spanning the gap. The CDR3 is 11 amino acids. Germline V gene lookup returns CDR1 SEHNR and CDR2 FQNEAQ (reference sequence). The CDR3 sequence is CASSTGLEQFF. The CDR3 nucleotides are TGTGCCAGCAGCACGGGACTTGAGCAGTTCTTC.

This rearrangement joins TRBV28 to TRBJ1-5; the match to TRBD1 covers 7 bases. The CDR3 is made up of 16 amino acids. Germline trimming cut 5 bases from V and 2 bases from J; bases unmatched to any gene: 9. CDR1 and CDR2 from the germline V gene are MDHEN and SYDVKM. CDR3 region: CASSRTGAKGNQPQHF. CDR3 DNA: TGTGCCAGCAGTCGAACAGGGGCGAAGGGCAATCAGCCCCAGCATTTT. The complete variable domain, with remaining parts taken from reference TRBV28 and TRBJ1-5, reads DVKVTQSSRYLVKRTGEKVFLECVQDMDHENMFWYRQDPGLGLRLIYFSYDVKMKEKGDIPEGYSVSREKKERFSLILESASTNQTSMYLCASSRTGAKGNQPQHFGDGTRLSIL.

V gene TRBV9 combines with J gene TRBJ2-7; D not certain. Per the germline V gene, CDR1 is SGDLS and CDR2 is YYNGEE. V was pared by 0 bases and J by 5 bases, with 15 bases between. The CDR3 totals 15 residues. CDR3 sequence (DNA): TGTGCCAGCAGCGTAGACCGCGGTCCCGCCCACGAGCAGTACTTC. Amino acids: CASSVDRGPAHEQYF.

V usage is TRBV4-2 and J usage is TRBJ2-5; D uncertain. The J call may be incorrect, as the DNA end agrees better with TRBJ2-7. The CDR3 has 14 amino acids. Per the germline V gene, CDR1 is LGHNA and CDR2 is YNFKEQ. As DNA, the CDR3 is TGTGCCAGCGCCACAGCAACGAGCCAAGACGAGCAGTACTTC. This codes for CASATATSQDEQYF.

This clone was seen a single time. The chain's CDR3 is CASSEGSDTQYF. CDR3 coding DNA: TGTGCCAGCAGTGAAGGCTCGGATACGCAGTATTTT. The rearrangement links TRBV2 to TRBJ2-3; D ambiguous. Trimming pared 1 base from V and 6 bases from J, leaving 5 bases between. CDR3 length equals 12 residues. CDR1 and CDR2 from the germline V gene are SNHLY and FYNNEI.

The chain couples TRBV2 to TRBJ1-1; D ambiguous. Germline assignment: CDR1 SNHLY and CDR2 FYNNEI. V was pared by 10 bases and J by 1 base, with 19 bases between. This CDR3 is 15 amino acids long. Here the CDR3 reads CAIPDGESQNTEAFF. CDR3 DNA: TGTGCCATCCCGGACGGCGAGTCCCAGAACACTGAAGCTTTCTTT.

This clone was picked up one time. V gene TRBV6-5 combines with J gene TRBJ1-5, with 7 positions matching TRBD1. V lost 5 bases and J lost 3; bases outside the gene matches: 4. Germline V gene lookup returns CDR1 MNHEY and CDR2 SVGAGI. The CDR3 sequence is 14 residues long. In DNA form, the CDR3 reads TGTGCCAGCAGTACCGGACAGGACAATCAGCCCCAGCATTTT. It encodes CASSTGQDNQPQHF.

The sample holds one count of this clone. The chain is built from TRBV19 and TRBJ2-5; 10 bases are a match to TRBD1. The CDR3 is made up of 14 amino acids. Germline loops: CDR1 LNHDA, CDR2 SQIVND (reference sequence). After removal of 4 bases from V and 4 bases from J, the junction contained 3 bases not matched to a gene. CDR3 nucleotides: TGTGCCAGTAGTACCGACAGGGGGCGAGAGACCCAGTACTTC. This codes for CASSTDRGRETQYF.

A remark on this clone: The same CDR3 arises from other DNA sequences in this sample as well. The chain is built from TRBV29-1 and TRBJ2-7; 8 nucleotides align to TRBD1. The CDR3 is made up of 12 amino acids. With 6 bases clipped from V and 4 bases from J, the junction kept 5 bases outside the gene matches. Germline values: CDR1 SQVTM, CDR2 ANQGSEA. CDR3 sequence reads: CSVRQGSYEQYF. The CDR3 nucleotides read TGCAGCGTACGACAGGGGAGTTACGAGCAGTACTTC.

The table lists this clone with a count of one. V is TRBV6-1 and J is TRBJ1-2; D gene ambiguous. Germline CDR1 MNHNS, CDR2 SASEGT. This CDR3 has 15 amino acids. V shed 3 bases and J shed 4 bases, with 15 bases lying between them. The CDR3 DNA sequence: TGTGCCAGCAGTGAGGGCACGGGTCTCATCTATGGCTACACCTTC. Translating it yields CASSEGTGLIYGYTF.

The chain recombines TRBV7-9 with TRBJ2-5, with D perhaps TRBD2 (5 bases). V lost 0 bases to trimming and J lost 3 bases, with 8 bases between them. CDR1 SEHNR and CDR2 FQNEAQ come from the germline V gene (reference sequence). The CDR3 length is 14 residues. The chain's CDR3 is CASSLANGEETQYF. Written as DNA, the CDR3 is TGTGCCAGCAGCTTAGCAAACGGGGAAGAGACCCAGTACTTC.

V is TRBV19 and J is TRBJ1-4, with a tentative D call TRBD1 (5 bases). Germline CDR1 and CDR2: LNHDA and SQIVND (reference sequence). This CDR3 has 15 residues. Trimming took off 5 bases at V and 0 bases at J, with 10 bases between the two ends. The CDR3 DNA sequence: TGTGCCAGTAGTGCCGGGACTTCAACTAATGAAAAACTGTTTTTT. Translating it yields CASSAGTSTNEKLFF. The variable domain in full, completed from reference TRBV19 and TRBJ1-4, reads DGGITQSPKYLFRKEGQNVTLSCEQNLNHDAMYWYRQDPGQGLRLIYYSQIVNDFQKGDIAEGYSVSREKKESFPLTVTSAQKNPTAFYLCASSAGTSTNEKLFFGSGTQLSVL.

The chain couples TRBV4-1 to TRBJ2-1, with D hard to call. Trimming stripped 2 bases from V and 3 bases from J, with 14 bases between. Germline lookup yields CDR1 MGHRA and CDR2 YSYEKL. This CDR3 region has 16 residues. CDR3 loop: CASSQMAGPFYNEQFF. The CDR3 DNA reads TGCGCCAGCAGCCAAATGGCCGGGCCCTTCTACAATGAGCAGTTCTTC.

To note about this clone: Other DNA sequences in the sample encode the same CDR3. The V and J genes are TRBV6-1 and TRBJ1-1; D not resolved. V was trimmed by 2 bases and J by 1 base, leaving 8 bases between them. The CDR3 extends over 14 amino acids. Germline CDR1 is MNHNS and CDR2 is SASEGT. Here the CDR3 reads CASSEWASNTEAFF. CDR3 DNA: TGTGCCAGCAGTGAATGGGCCTCGAACACTGAAGCTTTCTTT.

The V gene is TRBV2, the J gene TRBJ1-3; TRBD1 matches at 9 bases. With 4 bases clipped from V and 4 bases from J, the junction kept 11 bases outside the gene matches. Germline CDR1 SNHLY, CDR2 FYNNEI. CDR3 length: 17 amino acids. The CDR3 is CASSAGQGRVVGNTIYF. CDR3 coding DNA: TGTGCCAGCAGTGCGGGACAGGGAAGAGTAGTCGGAAACACCATATATTTT.

The genes are TRBV1 and TRBJ2-1; the table assigns TRBD2, which was not confirmed against the DNA. TRBV1 is classified as a pseudogene. The CDR3 consists of 16 residues. The CDR3 nucleotides are TGCACCAGCAGCCCATGTACTAGCGGGAGTGGCAATGAGCAGTTCTTC. Its translation is CTSSPCTSGSGNEQFF.

The gene calls are TRBV2 and TRBJ2-3; D not resolved. The V end was cut by 5 bases, the J end by 5 bases, with 5 bases between. Germline CDR1 SNHLY, CDR2 FYNNEI. CDR3 length: 11 amino acids. CDR3 loop: CASSPEDTQYF. Here the CDR3 DNA reads TGTGCCAGCAGTCCAGAAGATACGCAGTATTTT.

The gene calls are TRBV2 and TRBJ2-7, with D possibly called TRBD1 or TRBD2 (5 bases each). Germline lookup yields CDR1 SNHLY and CDR2 FYNNEI. Between the trimmed V and J ends, which lost 2 bases and 2 bases, there was a span of 16 bases. The CDR3 runs to 16 residues. CDR3 residues: CASSESGRLRTYEQYF. The CDR3 region has the DNA TGTGCCAGCAGTGAATCGGGACGCCTTCGAACCTACGAGCAGTACTTC.

The chain uses TRBV29-1 and TRBJ2-7, with D possibly being TRBD1 (6 bases). Germline-derived CDR1 and CDR2 are SQVTM and ANQGSEA. V dropped 0 bases and J dropped 5 bases, with 14 bases sitting between them. The CDR3 has 14 amino acids. For the CDR3, the DNA is TGCAGCGTTGAAGACCCAGGGGCGATGGACGAGCAGTACTTC. This encodes CSVEDPGAMDEQYF.